These 5 T cell receptor beta chains were sequenced from one sample in a study of blood T cell repertoires in COVID-19. Libraries were prepared by immunoSEQ multiplex PCR; TCRdb keeps only in-frame clonotypes and omits some of them. The sample carries fewer than 350,000 clones, roughly 85% recorded once. The sample consisted of PBMCs or T cells enriched from blood (not recorded which). These receptors all stem from a woman in her thirties who had been exposed to COVID-19.

V is TRBV24-1 and J is TRBJ2-3, with D unresolved. The CDR3 length is 13 residues. V was shortened by 4 bases and J by 0 bases, with 4 bases between the two germline ends. In germline, CDR1 is KGHDR, CDR2 SFDVKD. The chain's CDR3 is CATSEESTDTQYF. The CDR3, as DNA: TGTGCCACCAGTGAGGAGAGCACAGATACGCAGTATTTT.

The chain recombines TRBV2 with TRBJ2-1; D gene ambiguous. Germline V lookup: CDR1 SNHLY, CDR2 FYNNEI. The CDR3 loop spans 14 amino acids. The V end was cut by 4 bases, the J end by 5 bases, with 12 bases between. The CDR3 loop reads CASSGQLGNNEQFF. CDR3 DNA sequence: TGTGCCAGCAGTGGACAATTGGGTAACAATGAGCAGTTCTTC.

This clone has only one observation. The chain recombines TRBV27 with TRBJ2-4; D perhaps matches TRBD1 (5 bases). V was pared by 3 bases and J by 10 bases, with 16 bases between. The CDR3 consists of 14 residues. Germline CDR1 reads MNHEY; CDR2 reads SMNVEV (reference sequence). This CDR3 is CASSLWPGQSIQYF. The CDR3 nucleotides read TGTGCCAGCAGTTTGTGGCCAGGGCAAAGTATTCAGTACTTC.

The rearrangement joins TRBV9 to TRBJ1-1; D uncertain. This CDR3 is 13 amino acids long. Germline V gene lookup returns CDR1 SGDLS and CDR2 YYNGEE. The V end was cut by 4 bases, the J end by 1 base, with 8 bases between. CDR3 residues: CASSPSGNTEAFF. The CDR3 DNA follows: TGTGCCAGCAGCCCATCAGGGAACACTGAAGCTTTCTTT.

This rearrangement joins TRBV9 to TRBJ1-2, with D perhaps TRBD1 (6 bases). This CDR3 has 15 residues. The germline V gene has CDR1 SGDLS and CDR2 YYNGEE. Trimming left V 2 bases short and J 8 bases short, with 19 bases between. The CDR3 loop reads CASSVMISGVRGYTF. In DNA form, the CDR3 reads TGTGCCAGCAGCGTTATGATATCAGGGGTTCGGGGCTACACCTTC. The full variable domain, completed using reference TRBV9 and TRBJ1-2, is DSGVTQTPKHLITATGQRVTLRCSPRSGDLSVYWYQQSLDQGLQFLIQYYNGEERAKGNILERFSAQQFPDLHSELNLSSLELGDSALYFCASSVMISGVRGYTFGSGTRLTVV.